These 17 T cell receptor beta chains came from one sample sequenced in a study of cytomegalovirus exposure and HLA in healthy donors. Researchers ran the PCR with 60 Vbeta and 13 Jbeta primers. Profiled with immunoSEQ multiplex PCR; TCRdb holds only in-frame clones, not every one. The table counts 200,000 or so clones; 0.74% lies in the top ten. The specimen sequenced was PBMCs. These receptors originate from a boy between 10 and 17 years old in good health and CMV-seronegative.

The genes are TRBV4-3 and TRBJ1-6; 10 positions agree with TRBD1. The trim removed 0 bases at V and 9 bases at J, leaving 5 bases unmatched. Germline CDR1 is LGHNA and CDR2 is YSLEER. The CDR3 is 16 residues long. Here the CDR3 DNA reads TGCGCCAGCAGCCAAGATGTAAGGACAGGGGGTTCACCCCTCCACTTT. It specifies CASSQDVRTGGSPLHF.

The chain combines TRBV28 with TRBJ2-2; D unclear. Germline-derived CDR1 and CDR2 are MDHEN and SYDVKM. The CDR3 loop spans 14 amino acids. The germline V and J ends were trimmed by 3 bases and 7 bases, with 12 bases remaining between them. The DNA of the CDR3 is TGTGCCAGCAGTTTTCCTACCCTCGGCGGGGAGCTGTTTTTT. As protein: CASSFPTLGGELFF.

This rearrangement joins TRBV6-5 to TRBJ2-7; TRBD1 agrees at 8 bases. The CDR3 runs to 16 residues. Per the germline V gene, CDR1 is MNHEY and CDR2 is SVGAGI. Trimming removed 0 bases from V and 6 bases from J; junction bases left unmatched: 10. The DNA for the CDR3 is TGTGCCAGCAGTTACTCGAGGCCAGGGGGCAGGTCCGAGCAGTACTTC. Translated, it gives CASSYSRPGGRSEQYF.

The J gene is TRBJ2-1, the V gene TRBV6-5, with 10 bases matching TRBD2. The CDR3 is made up of 14 amino acids. The germline V gene has CDR1 MNHEY and CDR2 SVGAGI. Trimming removed 5 bases from V and 8 bases from J; junction bases left unmatched: 6. CDR3 in amino acids: CASSPSGGAHEQFF. In DNA form, the CDR3 reads TGTGCCAGCAGTCCGAGCGGGGGGGCCCATGAGCAGTTCTTC.

The rearrangement joins TRBV30 to TRBJ1-4; D is possibly TRBD1 (5 bases). The CDR3 totals 14 residues. Germline-derived CDR1 and CDR2 are GTSNPN and SVGIG (reference sequence). The ends were cut back, 3 bases at V and 8 bases at J, with 16 bases in the middle. The CDR3 nucleotides are TGTGCCTGGAGAGTTTGGGCAGGGAGGGAAAAACTGTTTTTT. Translated: CAWRVWAGREKLFF.

The chain combines TRBV7-9 with TRBJ1-4; 7 bases line up with TRBD1. The CDR3 runs 14 residues. CDR1 and CDR2 from the germline V gene are SEHNR and FQNEAQ (reference sequence). Trimming removed 5 bases from V and 5 bases from J; junction bases left unmatched: 5. Here the CDR3 DNA reads TGTGCCAGCAGCCACGACAGGGACAATGAAAAACTGTTTTTT. This encodes CASSHDRDNEKLFF.

The chain links TRBV2 to TRBJ2-3, with unresolved D. Germline V lookup: CDR1 SNHLY, CDR2 FYNNEI. Between the trimmed V and J ends, which lost 8 bases and 2 bases, there was a span of 8 bases. The CDR3 is made up of 12 amino acids. CDR3 coding DNA: TGTGCCAGCCGAGCCACCACAGATACGCAGTATTTT. This encodes CASRATTDTQYF.

The genes are TRBV5-1 and TRBJ2-1, with D uncertain. Between the trimmed V and J ends, which lost 4 bases and 5 bases, there was a span of 16 bases. Germline loops: CDR1 SGHRS, CDR2 YFSETQ. The CDR3 has 15 amino acids. CDR3 region: CASSPRPQTDNEQFF. The CDR3 DNA reads as TGCGCCAGCAGCCCTAGGCCCCAGACCGACAATGAGCAGTTCTTC.

The chain recombines TRBV18 with TRBJ1-4, with D maybe TRBD1 (6 bases). Germline V CDR1 and CDR2: KGHSH, LQKENI. V dropped 5 bases and J dropped 7 bases, with 17 bases sitting between them. The CDR3 extends over 15 amino acids. In DNA form, the CDR3 reads TGTGCCAGCTCAGCTGGTGTCAGGGGCGGTGAAAAACTGTTTTTT. Its protein product is CASSAGVRGGEKLFF.

The rearrangement uses TRBV5-1 and TRBJ2-3, with TRBD1 as a possible D gene (6 bases). Trimming shortened V by 2 bases and J by 0 bases, and 10 bases separated the two germline ends. The CDR3 is made up of 15 amino acids. The germline CDR1 and CDR2 sequences are SGHRS and YFSETQ. The CDR3: CASSFGTTSTDTQYF. In DNA, the CDR3 is TGCGCCAGCAGCTTCGGGACAACTAGCACAGATACGCAGTATTTT.

The CDR3: CASSLYQGLNEQYF. Here the CDR3 DNA reads TGTGCCAGCAGCTTATATCAGGGGTTGAACGAGCAGTACTTC. The J gene is TRBJ2-7, the V gene TRBV7-2; possibly TRBD1 for D (6 bases). V gave up 2 bases and J gave up 5 bases, with 13 bases separating them. The CDR3 loop spans 14 amino acids. Germline CDR1 SGHTA, CDR2 FQGNSA.

A word on this clone: The same CDR3 can be traced to other DNA sequences in this sample. J is TRBJ2-7 and V is TRBV19, with 9 bases matching TRBD1. V was pared by 1 base and J by 2 bases, with 3 bases of the junction left unmatched. The CDR3 extends over 15 amino acids. Germline-derived CDR1 and CDR2 are LNHDA and SQIVND (reference sequence). Here the CDR3 DNA reads TGTGCCAGTAGTATAGGGACAGGGGCACCCTACGAGCAGTACTTC. This sequence encodes CASSIGTGAPYEQYF.

About this clone: The junction departs from the called germline gene at one end, perhaps through a read error. V is TRBV6-1 and J is TRBJ1-1, with TRBD1 identical over 9 bases. The CDR3 consists of 16 residues. Germline assignment: CDR1 MNHNS and CDR2 SASEGT. DNA of the CDR3: TGTGCCAGCAGTGGACCAGCCGGGACAGGGAACGCTGAAGCTTTCTTT. Translation gives CASSGPAGTGNAEAFF.

This chain connects TRBV7-9 to TRBJ2-7; tentative D call: TRBD1 (5 bases). The V end lost 4 bases, the J end lost 5 bases, and 15 bases lay between the germline ends. Germline-derived CDR1 and CDR2 are SEHNR and FQNEAQ (reference sequence). The CDR3 covers 14 residues. The CDR3 DNA follows: TGTGCCAGCAGCTCCACCCCCAGGGTAGACGAGCAGTACTTC. It translates to CASSSTPRVDEQYF.

The chain recombines TRBV25-1 with TRBJ1-6; D gene ambiguous. The CDR3 covers 12 residues. Germline lookup yields CDR1 MGHDK and CDR2 SYGVNS. V shed 5 bases and J shed 6 bases, with 5 bases lying between them. The CDR3 DNA follows: TGTGCCAGCAGTACTCTTAATTCACCCCTCCACTTT. Translation gives CASSTLNSPLHF. Complete variable domain (other parts from reference TRBV25-1 and TRBJ1-6): EADIYQTPRYLVIGTGKKITLECSQTMGHDKMYWYQQDPGMELHLIHYSYGVNSTEKGDLSSESTVSRIRTEHFPLTLESARPSHTSQYLCASSTLNSPLHFGNGTRLTVT.

J is TRBJ1-4 and V is TRBV14, with 7 nucleotides matching TRBD1. The CDR3 contains 16 residues. With 0 bases clipped from V and 7 bases from J, the junction kept 8 bases outside the gene matches. CDR1 SGHDN and CDR2 FVKESK come from the germline V gene. CDR3 region: CASSQEMRGRGEKLFF. CDR3 DNA sequence: TGTGCCAGCAGCCAAGAAATGAGGGGGCGCGGTGAAAAACTGTTTTTT.

This chain uses TRBV5-4 with TRBJ1-2; the D is unclear. Trimming took 4 bases from V and 7 from J, leaving 20 bases between them. Germline loops: CDR1 SGHNT, CDR2 YYREEE (reference sequence). This CDR3 is 15 amino acids long. CDR3 region: CASSPPLGGQRGYTF. In nucleotides, the CDR3 is TGTGCCAGCAGCCCCCCTCTGGGAGGGCAACGTGGCTACACCTTC.